This T cell receptor (beta chain) was sequenced in a study of blood T cell repertoires in COVID-19. Study-level information: Italy, Spain and the United States were the sources of the convalescent and acute COVID-19 samples.

Germline assignment: CDR1 MNHEY and CDR2 SVGAGI. Trimming cost V 8 bases and J 5 bases; bases outside gene matches: 14. CDR3 length: 15 residues. In the original processing: Using reference gene primer amplification, nucleated cell counts were estimated. Here immunoSEQ multiplex PCR was the method, and the copy in TCRdb shows in-frame clones only, minus some. For V, J and clone size, that table is used; D and trimming come from the DNA. The table lists 250,000 to 350,000 clones, about 92% of them singletons. The TCR originated in a man in his fifties or sixties who had recovered from COVID-19. This rearrangement joins TRBV6-5 to TRBJ2-7, with 8 bases identical to TRBD1. The sequenced sample consisted of PBMCs or T cells enriched from blood (not recorded which). DNA of the CDR3: TGTGCCAGCTCCTTTAGAAGGACAGGGAAGCACGAGCAGTACTTC. This translates into CASSFRRTGKHEQYF.